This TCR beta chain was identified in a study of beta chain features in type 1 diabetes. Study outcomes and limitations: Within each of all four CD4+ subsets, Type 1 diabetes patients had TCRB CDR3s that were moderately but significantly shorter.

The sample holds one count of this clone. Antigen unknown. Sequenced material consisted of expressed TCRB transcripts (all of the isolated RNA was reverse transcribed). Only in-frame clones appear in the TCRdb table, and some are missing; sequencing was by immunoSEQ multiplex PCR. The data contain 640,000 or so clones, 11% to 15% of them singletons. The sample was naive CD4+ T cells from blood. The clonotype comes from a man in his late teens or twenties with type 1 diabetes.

The CDR3 DNA follows: TGTGCCAGCAGCTTTTATGGGCGCGAGGACGGCGAGCAGTACTTC. This codes for CASSFYGREDGEQYF. This chain uses TRBV7-2 with TRBJ2-7; D is ambiguous. Trimming took 3 bases from V and 6 from J, leaving 18 bases between them. CDR3 length: 15 residues. Germline V lookup: CDR1 SGHTA, CDR2 FQGNSA.